The clone carrying this T cell receptor beta chain was picked up a small number of times. Its antigen is unknown. The source of the sample is a study of regulatory T cells in long-lasting Graves disease. Study-level results: Persistent disease was characterized by preferential usage of TRBV28, TRBJ1-2 and TRBJ2-5.

Germline CDR1 and CDR2: SGHDN and FVKESK. This CDR3 contains 13 residues. The V end lost 6 bases, the J end lost 0 bases, and 9 bases lay between the germline ends. Time point here: newly diagnosed GD, antithyroid drugs for less than 3 months. PBMC-extracted RNA yielded the TCR library. Arm-PCR with iRepertoire HTBI primers amplified the CDR3 regions for these TCR beta libraries. TCRdb re-called the multiplex PCR reads with MiXCR, one entry per CDR3 protein. The table has 500,000 or so distinct CDR3 sequences, 13% to 15% seen once. The same specimen was also included in a second study, on T cells in Graves' hyperthyroidism and ophthalmopathy.

This receptor was identified in a woman aged 50 to 65 with Graves disease. The chain carries TRBV14 and TRBJ2-7; tentatively, D is TRBD1 (6 bases). The sequences come from peripheral blood mononuclear cells (PBMCs), collected at new diagnosis, from a patient treated with antithyroid drugs. The CDR3 DNA reads as TGTGCCAGCAGATCGGGACACTCCTACGAGCAGTACTTC. Its protein product is CASRSGHSYEQYF.